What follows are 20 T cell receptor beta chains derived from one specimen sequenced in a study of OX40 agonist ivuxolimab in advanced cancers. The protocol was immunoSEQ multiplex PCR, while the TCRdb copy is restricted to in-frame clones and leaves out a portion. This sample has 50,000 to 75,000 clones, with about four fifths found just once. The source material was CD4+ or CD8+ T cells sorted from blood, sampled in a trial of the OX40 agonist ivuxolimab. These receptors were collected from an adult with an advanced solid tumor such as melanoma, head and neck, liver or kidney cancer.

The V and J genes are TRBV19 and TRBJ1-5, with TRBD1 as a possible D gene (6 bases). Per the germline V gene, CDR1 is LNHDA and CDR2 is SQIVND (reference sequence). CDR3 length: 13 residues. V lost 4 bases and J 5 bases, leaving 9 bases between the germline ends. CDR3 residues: CASSKQGYQPQHF. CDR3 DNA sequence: TGTGCCAGTAGTAAACAGGGTTATCAGCCCCAGCATTTT.

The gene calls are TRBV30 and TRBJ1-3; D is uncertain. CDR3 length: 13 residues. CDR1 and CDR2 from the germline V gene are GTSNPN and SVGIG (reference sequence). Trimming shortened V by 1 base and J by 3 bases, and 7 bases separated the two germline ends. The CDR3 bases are TGTGCCTGGAGTGCAAACCTTGGAAACACCATATATTTT. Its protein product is CAWSANLGNTIYF.

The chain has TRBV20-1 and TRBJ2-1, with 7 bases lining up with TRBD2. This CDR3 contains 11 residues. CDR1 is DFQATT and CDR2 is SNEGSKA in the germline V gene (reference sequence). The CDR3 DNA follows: TGCAGGCCGGTGGGAGGGGACGTAGCGTTCTTC. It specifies CRPVGGDVAFF.

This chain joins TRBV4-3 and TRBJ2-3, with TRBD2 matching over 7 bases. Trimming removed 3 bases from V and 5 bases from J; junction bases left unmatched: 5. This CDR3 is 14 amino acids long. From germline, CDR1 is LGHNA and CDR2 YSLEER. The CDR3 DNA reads TGCGCCAGCAGCCAGTGGATAGCGGGAGATACGCAGTATTTT. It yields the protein CASSQWIAGDTQYF.

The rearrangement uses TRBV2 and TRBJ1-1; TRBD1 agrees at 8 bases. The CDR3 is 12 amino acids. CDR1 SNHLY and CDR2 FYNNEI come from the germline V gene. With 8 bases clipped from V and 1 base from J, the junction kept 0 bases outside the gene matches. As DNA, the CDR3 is TGTGCCAGCGGGACAGGGAACACTGAAGCTTTCTTT. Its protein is CASGTGNTEAFF. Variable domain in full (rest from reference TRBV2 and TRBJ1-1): EPEVTQTPSHQVTQMGQEVILRCVPISNHLYFYWYRQILGQKVEFLVSFYNNEISEKSEIFDDQFSVERPDGSNFTLKIRSTKLEDSAMYFCASGTGNTEAFFGQGTRLTVV.

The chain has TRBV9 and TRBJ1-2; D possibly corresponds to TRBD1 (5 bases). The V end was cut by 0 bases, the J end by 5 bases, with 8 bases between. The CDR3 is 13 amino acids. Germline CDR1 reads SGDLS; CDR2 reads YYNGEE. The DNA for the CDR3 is TGTGCCAGCAGCGTAGTGGGGGGGTATGGCTACACCTTC. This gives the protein CASSVVGGYGYTF.

This CDR3 is CASRYRATSTDTQYF. CDR3 nucleotide sequence: TGTGCCAGCAGATACCGGGCCACTAGCACAGATACGCAGTATTTT. The gene calls are TRBV6-5 and TRBJ2-3; D unclear. V lost 6 bases and J lost 0, with 13 bases in between. Germline V lookup: CDR1 MNHEY, CDR2 SVGAGI. CDR3 length equals 15 residues.

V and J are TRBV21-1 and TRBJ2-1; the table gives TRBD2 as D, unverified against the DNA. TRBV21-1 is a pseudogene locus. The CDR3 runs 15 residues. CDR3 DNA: TGTGCCAGCAGCGCAGGGACTGCACCCTACAATGAGCAGTTCTTC. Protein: CASSAGTAPYNEQFF.

CDR3 protein: CASSLGGASSNEQFF. The DNA for the CDR3 is TGCGCCAGCAGCTTGGGGGGCGCTAGCTCCAATGAGCAGTTCTTC. The chain has TRBV5-1 and TRBJ2-1; either TRBD1 or TRBD2 may supply D (5 bases each). Germline CDR1 and CDR2: SGHRS and YFSETQ. The CDR3 runs to 15 residues. Deletions cut 0 bases from V and 6 bases from J, with 13 bases between.

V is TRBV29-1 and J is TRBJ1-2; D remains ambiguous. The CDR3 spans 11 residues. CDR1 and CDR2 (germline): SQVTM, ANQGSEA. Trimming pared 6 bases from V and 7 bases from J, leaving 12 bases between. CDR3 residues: CSVLVKSGYTF. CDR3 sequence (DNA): TGCAGCGTGCTTGTGAAGTCTGGCTACACCTTC.

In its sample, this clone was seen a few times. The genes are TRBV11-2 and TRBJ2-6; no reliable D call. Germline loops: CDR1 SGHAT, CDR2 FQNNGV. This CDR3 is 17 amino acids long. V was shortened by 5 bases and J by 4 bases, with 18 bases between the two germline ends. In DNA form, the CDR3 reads TGTGCCAGCAGCCCACTCCGAAGGTTTGCCGGGGCCAACGTCCTGACTTTC. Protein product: CASSPLRRFAGANVLTF. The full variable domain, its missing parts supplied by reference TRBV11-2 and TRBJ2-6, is EAGVAQSPRYKIIEKRQSVAFWCNPISGHATLYWYQQILGQGPKLLIQFQNNGVVDDSQLPKDRFSAERLKGVDSTLKIQPAKLEDSAVYLCASSPLRRFAGANVLTFGAGSRLTVL.

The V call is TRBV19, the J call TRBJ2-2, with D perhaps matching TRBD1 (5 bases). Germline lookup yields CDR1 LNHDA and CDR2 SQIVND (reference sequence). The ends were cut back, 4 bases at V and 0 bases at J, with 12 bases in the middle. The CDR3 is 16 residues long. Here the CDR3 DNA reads TGTGCCAGTAGTACTTCGACAGCCGCGAACACCGGGGAGCTGTTTTTT. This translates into CASSTSTAANTGELFF.

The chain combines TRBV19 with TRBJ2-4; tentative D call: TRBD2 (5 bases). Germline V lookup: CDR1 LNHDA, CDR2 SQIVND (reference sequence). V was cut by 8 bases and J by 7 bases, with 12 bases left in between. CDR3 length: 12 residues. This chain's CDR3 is CASGGGPNIQYF. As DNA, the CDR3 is TGTGCCAGTGGAGGAGGTCCGAACATTCAGTACTTC.

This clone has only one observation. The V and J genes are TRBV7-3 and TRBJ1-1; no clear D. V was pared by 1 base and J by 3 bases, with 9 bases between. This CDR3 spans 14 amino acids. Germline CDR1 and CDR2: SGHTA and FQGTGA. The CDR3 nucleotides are TGTGCCAGCAGCTTAAGGGTGAGGGACACTGAAGCTTTCTTT. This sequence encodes CASSLRVRDTEAFF.

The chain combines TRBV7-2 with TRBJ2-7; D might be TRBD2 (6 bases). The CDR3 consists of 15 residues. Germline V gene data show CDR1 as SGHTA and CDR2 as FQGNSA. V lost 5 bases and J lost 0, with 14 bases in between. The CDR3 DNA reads TGTGCCAGCAGCCCGTCGGGGGATCTCTCCTACGAGCAGTACTTC. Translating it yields CASSPSGDLSYEQYF. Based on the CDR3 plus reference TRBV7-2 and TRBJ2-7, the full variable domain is GAGVSQSPSNKVTEKGKDVELRCDPISGHTALYWYRQSLGQGLEFLIYFQGNSAPDKSGLPSDRFSAERTGGSVSTLTIQRTQQEDSAVYLCASSPSGDLSYEQYFGPGTRLTVT.

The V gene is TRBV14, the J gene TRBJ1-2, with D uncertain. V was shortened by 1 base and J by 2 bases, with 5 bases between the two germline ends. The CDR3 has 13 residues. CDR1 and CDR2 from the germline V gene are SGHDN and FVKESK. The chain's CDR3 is CASSQGENYGYTF. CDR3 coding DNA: TGTGCCAGCAGCCAAGGGGAGAACTATGGCTACACCTTC.

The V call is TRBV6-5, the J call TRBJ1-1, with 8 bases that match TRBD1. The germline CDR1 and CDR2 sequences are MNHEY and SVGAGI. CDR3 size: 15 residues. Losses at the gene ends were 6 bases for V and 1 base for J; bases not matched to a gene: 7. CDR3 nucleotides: TGTGCCAGCAGAGGCAGGGGGCGAAAGAACACTGAAGCTTTCTTT. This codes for CASRGRGRKNTEAFF.

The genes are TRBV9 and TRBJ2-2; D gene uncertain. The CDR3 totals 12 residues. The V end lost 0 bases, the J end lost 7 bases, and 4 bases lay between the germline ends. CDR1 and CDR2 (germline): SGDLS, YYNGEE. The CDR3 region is CASSVGVGELFF. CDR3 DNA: TGTGCCAGCAGCGTAGGAGTCGGGGAGCTGTTTTTT.

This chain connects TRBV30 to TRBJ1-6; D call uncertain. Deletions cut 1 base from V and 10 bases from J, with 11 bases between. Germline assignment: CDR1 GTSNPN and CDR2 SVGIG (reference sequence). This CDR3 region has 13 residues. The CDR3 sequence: CAWSGLNLSPLHF. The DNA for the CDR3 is TGTGCCTGGAGTGGTTTGAACCTATCACCCCTCCACTTT.

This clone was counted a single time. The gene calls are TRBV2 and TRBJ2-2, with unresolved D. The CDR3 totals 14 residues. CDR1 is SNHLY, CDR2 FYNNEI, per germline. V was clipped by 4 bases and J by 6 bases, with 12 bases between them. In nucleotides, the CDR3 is TGTGCCAGCAGTGCGACGGTAACCGCCGGGGAGCTGTTTTTT. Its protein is CASSATVTAGELFF.